This T cell receptor beta chain is from a study of identifying expanded T cells in peripheral blood. Trimming pared 4 bases from V and 3 bases from J, leaving 16 bases between. Germline V CDR1 and CDR2: PRHDT, FYEKMQ (reference sequence). The CDR3 has 15 residues. Method: immunoSEQ multiplex PCR; TCRdb's copy keeps in-frame clones and lacks some. This sample has about 85,000 clones, with approximately 90% found just once. The chain links TRBV13 to TRBJ2-7; D might be TRBD2 (5 bases). Sequencing was carried out using blood. The source is a person aged 18 to 69 in good health. CDR3 DNA: TGTGCCAGCAGCTACAACAGAGGGAGCTACTACGAGCAGTACTTC. Encoded protein: CASSYNRGSYYEQYF.